These 17 T cell receptor beta chains originate from one sample sequenced in a study of T cell repertoires in cytomegalovirus infection. TCRdb passed the reads through MiXCR, listing each CDR3 protein once. Of some 100,000 distinct CDR3 sequences in the sample, around 31% were seen once. What these receptors recognize is not known. The material was CD8+ T cells from cultured PBMCs, obtained from culture after CMV antigen stimulation. These receptors came from a human donor in good health (CMV status not recorded). Some clones in this sample may be carry-over from other donors' samples.

The chain links TRBV5-4 to TRBJ1-3; D is unclear. In germline, CDR1 is SGHNT, CDR2 YYREEE (reference sequence). The CDR3 length is 14 residues. Trimming took off 4 bases at V and 4 bases at J, with 12 bases between the two ends. In DNA form, the CDR3 reads TGTGCCAGCAGCGTCGCGTCTGGGGGAAACACCATATATTTT. This translates into CASSVASGGNTIYF.

There are many counts of this clonotype. The chain carries TRBV7-9 and TRBJ2-7; weak D call: TRBD2 (6 bases). Germline values: CDR1 SEHNR, CDR2 FQNEAQ (reference sequence). V was trimmed by 1 base and J by 5 bases, leaving 6 bases between them. This CDR3 is built from 12 residues. CDR3 DNA sequence: TGTGCCAGCAGCTTAGTAGCGGACGAGCAGTACTTC. It specifies CASSLVADEQYF.

The table lists this clonotype with many counts. The chain is built from TRBV4-1 and TRBJ2-3; possible D gene TRBD1, 6 bases. This CDR3 contains 15 residues. V lost 4 bases to trimming and J lost 5 bases, with 16 bases between them. Per the germline V gene, CDR1 is MGHRA and CDR2 is YSYEKL. The CDR3 reads CASSRTERGQDTQYF. The CDR3 region has the DNA TGCGCCAGCAGCCGGACAGAAAGGGGTCAAGATACGCAGTATTTT.

This clonotype was detected ten times or more. This rearrangement joins TRBV7-8 to TRBJ1-1, with 9 bases that match TRBD1. The V gene end was trimmed by 2 bases and the J gene end by 5 bases; junction bases not matched to a gene: 6. The germline gives CDR1 SGHVS, CDR2 FQNEAQ. The CDR3 covers 15 residues. DNA for the CDR3: TGTGCCAGCAGCTTACCGGACAGGGGAGAGACTGAAGCTTTCTTT. Protein sequence: CASSLPDRGETEAFF.

This clonotype appeared many times. The rearrangement joins TRBV7-7 to TRBJ1-5; D gene ambiguous. CDR3 length equals 13 residues. Looked up from germline, CDR1 is SSHAT and CDR2 is FNYEAQ (reference sequence). The V and J ends lost 1 base and 4 bases respectively, with 5 bases between them. CDR3 nucleotide sequence: TGTGCCAGCAGCTTAGATCTGAATCAGCCCCAGCATTTT. Protein sequence: CASSLDLNQPQHF.

The rearrangement uses TRBV27 and TRBJ2-7; either TRBD1 or TRBD2 may fit D (6 bases each). V was shortened by 8 bases and J by 3 bases, with 11 bases between the two germline ends. This CDR3 spans 12 amino acids. Germline CDR1 is MNHEY and CDR2 is SMNVEV (reference sequence). CDR3 sequence reads: CASGLQGYEQYF. The CDR3 nucleotides read TGTGCCAGCGGACTACAGGGCTACGAGCAGTACTTC.

In its sample, this clonotype was seen a few times. The chain links TRBV10-3 to TRBJ2-7, with D possibly matching TRBD1 (6 bases). The germline gives CDR1 ENHRY, CDR2 SYGVKD. V lost 1 base to trimming and J lost 1 base, with 11 bases between them. The CDR3 is made up of 15 amino acids. The CDR3 spells CAISELGATSYEQYF. In nucleotides, the CDR3 is TGTGCCATCAGTGAGTTGGGGGCCACTTCCTACGAGCAGTACTTC.

This chain uses TRBV19 with TRBJ2-1, with D tentatively TRBD2 (6 bases). V lost 3 bases and J 0 bases, leaving 15 bases between the germline ends. This CDR3 region has 17 residues. From germline, CDR1 is LNHDA and CDR2 SQIVND (reference sequence). The DNA of the CDR3 is TGTGCCAGTAGTATTGGTAGCGGCTCTTTCTCCTACAATGAGCAGTTCTTC. As protein: CASSIGSGSFSYNEQFF.

This clonotype was counted a few times. The chain couples TRBV12-3 or TRBV12-4 to TRBJ1-1; D not certain. Trimming removed 6 bases at V and 1 base at J, with 9 bases between. The CDR3 sequence is 13 residues long. DNA of the CDR3: TGTGCCAGCAGGTCGGGTTGGAACACTGAAGCTTTCTTT. Amino acid sequence: CASRSGWNTEAFF.

Only one count was recorded for this clonotype. This sequence may be a read error, since a much larger clone differs from it by one base. The V gene is TRBV7-3, the J gene TRBJ2-2, with unresolved D. Germline lookup yields CDR1 SGHTA and CDR2 FQGTGA. The CDR3 is made up of 14 amino acids. Here the CDR3 reads CVSSLTLDGRELFF. The CDR3 DNA sequence: TGTGTCAGCAGCTTAACGTTAGATGGGAGGGAGCTGTTTTTT.

This clonotype was recorded a few times. The chain carries TRBV2 and TRBJ1-1, with D perhaps matching TRBD1 (5 bases). The CDR3 is 15 amino acids. V lost 8 bases and J lost 0, with 16 bases in between. Germline CDR1 and CDR2: SNHLY and FYNNEI. CDR3 in DNA: TGTGCCAGCGGCGAAGACAGCCTCATGAACACTGAAGCTTTCTTT. The encoded protein is CASGEDSLMNTEAFF. Together with reference TRBV2 and TRBJ1-1, the CDR3 gives the full variable domain: EPEVTQTPSHQVTQMGQEVILRCVPISNHLYFYWYRQILGQKVEFLVSFYNNEISEKSEIFDDQFSVERPDGSNFTLKIRSTKLEDSAMYFCASGEDSLMNTEAFFGQGTRLTVV.

This clonotype was seen more than once but under ten times. CDR3 nucleotides: TGTGCCAGCAGAACAGAGATCGGGGGGGTTGAAGCTTTCTTT. Translated: CASRTEIGGVEAFF. The rearrangement joins TRBV6-1 to TRBJ1-1; a possible D gene is TRBD1 (5 bases). V was trimmed by 6 bases and J by 7 bases, leaving 18 bases between them. The CDR3 spans 14 residues. Germline-derived CDR1 and CDR2 are MNHNS and SASEGT.

The J gene is TRBJ2-5, the V gene TRBV12-3 or TRBV12-4; no reliable D call. The CDR3 spans 15 residues. V dropped 2 bases and J dropped 0 bases, with 10 bases sitting between them. CDR3 region: CASSLFRQYQETQYF. In DNA form, the CDR3 reads TGTGCCAGCAGTTTATTCCGCCAGTACCAAGAGACCCAGTACTTC.

This clonotype was seen more than once but under ten times. The rearrangement joins TRBV19 to TRBJ2-1; no firm D call. The germline V and J ends were trimmed by 2 bases and 6 bases, with 14 bases remaining between them. CDR1 is LNHDA and CDR2 is SQIVND in the germline V gene (reference sequence). The CDR3 covers 15 residues. The CDR3 DNA reads TGTGCCAGTAGTATATGGGTCCTAGGTGGCAATGAGCAGTTCTTC. Its protein product is CASSIWVLGGNEQFF.

The rearrangement links TRBV28 to TRBJ1-1, with a tentative D call TRBD1 (6 bases). This CDR3 has 14 amino acids. Germline V gives CDR1 MDHEN, CDR2 SYDVKM. Between the trimmed V and J ends, which lost 2 bases and 4 bases, there was a span of 11 bases. The CDR3 sequence: CASSLPGVATEAFF. In DNA form, the CDR3 reads TGTGCCAGCAGTTTACCAGGGGTTGCCACTGAAGCTTTCTTT. Drawing the rest from reference TRBV28 and TRBJ1-1, the complete variable domain is DVKVTQSSRYLVKRTGEKVFLECVQDMDHENMFWYRQDPGLGLRLIYFSYDVKMKEKGDIPEGYSVSREKKERFSLILESASTNQTSMYLCASSLPGVATEAFFGQGTRLTVV.

This clonotype was counted only a few times. The chain couples TRBV7-9 to TRBJ1-1; D might be TRBD1 (5 bases). The V gene lost 6 bases and the J gene lost 0 bases, with 14 bases spanning the gap. The CDR3 totals 15 residues. Germline CDR1 and CDR2: SEHNR and FQNEAQ (reference sequence). The CDR3 loop is CASRTWGGVNTEAFF. The CDR3 DNA sequence: TGTGCCAGCAGAACCTGGGGGGGAGTGAACACTGAAGCTTTCTTT.

This rearrangement joins TRBV6-6 to TRBJ1-2, with 7 bases identical to TRBD1. With 7 bases clipped from V and 4 bases from J, the junction kept 6 bases outside the gene matches. The CDR3 is 13 amino acids. Germline V lookup: CDR1 MNHNY, CDR2 SVGAGI (reference sequence). Here the CDR3 reads CASTGTAFYGYTF. Written as DNA, the CDR3 is TGTGCCAGCACCGGGACAGCTTTCTATGGCTACACCTTC.